This T cell receptor beta chain appears in the sequencing data of a study of blood T cell repertoires in COVID-19. The overall study: From the United States, Italy and Spain came samples of acute and convalescent COVID-19.

TCRdb keeps only in-frame clones here, not all; method: immunoSEQ multiplex PCR. The table includes about 23,000 clones, 85% to 90% detected once. Germline CDR1 reads SGHVS; CDR2 reads FQNEAQ. The CDR3 extends over 13 amino acids. V was pared by 6 bases and J by 7 bases, with 13 bases between. Sample: peripheral blood. The genes are TRBV7-8 and TRBJ2-1; D not resolved. This sequence originates from an elderly woman with acute or convalescent COVID-19. CDR3 nucleotides: TGTGCCAGCAGACTTAGCACCGGGAATGAGCAGTTCTTC. This translates into CASRLSTGNEQFF.